These 17 T cell receptor beta chains were all obtained from the same sample, sequenced in a study of T cell responses to AZD1222 COVID-19 vaccine. Libraries were prepared by immunoSEQ multiplex PCR; TCRdb keeps only in-frame clonotypes and omits some of them. The sample records 150,000 to 200,000 clones, 94% being singletons. The sample here was peripheral blood, taken on day 0 of AZD1222 vaccination. The source is an adult in good health.

V gene TRBV6-4 combines with J gene TRBJ2-1; no definite D call. V lost 0 bases and J 6 bases, leaving 9 bases between the germline ends. This CDR3 spans 14 amino acids. The germline V gene has CDR1 MRHNA and CDR2 SNTAGT. This CDR3 reads CASSDSAEINEQFF. The CDR3 DNA reads as TGTGCCAGCAGTGACTCTGCCGAGATCAATGAGCAGTTCTTC.

This rearrangement joins TRBV2 to TRBJ2-3; 9 bases agree with TRBD2. The CDR3 has 15 amino acids. V was clipped by 4 bases and J by 0 bases; unmatched bases: 2. Per germline, CDR1 SNHLY and CDR2 FYNNEI. CDR3 DNA: TGTGCCAGCAGTGGACTAGCGGATAGCACAGATACGCAGTATTTT. Translating it yields CASSGLADSTDTQYF.

The chain uses TRBV20-1 and TRBJ2-1, with D unresolved. The germline V gene encodes CDR1 DFQATT and CDR2 SNEGSKA (reference sequence). Trimming removed 3 bases at V and 8 bases at J, with 11 bases between. This CDR3 spans 12 amino acids. The CDR3 sequence: CSASGSIDEQFF. Written as DNA, the CDR3 is TGCAGTGCTAGTGGTTCTATCGATGAGCAGTTCTTC.

V and J are TRBV19 and TRBJ2-6; D uncertain. Trimming removed 6 bases at V and 5 bases at J, with 8 bases between. Germline CDR1 LNHDA, CDR2 SQIVND (reference sequence). The CDR3 spans 13 residues. The chain's CDR3 is CASSNTWANVLTF. The CDR3 nucleotides read TGTGCCAGTAGCAACACGTGGGCCAACGTCCTGACTTTC.

The DNA for the CDR3 is TGTGCCTGGAGTCCAGGGGGCGGGGAGCTGTTTTTT. It yields the protein CAWSPGGGELFF. The V call is TRBV30, the J call TRBJ2-2, with 7 bases matching TRBD1. The germline gives CDR1 GTSNPN, CDR2 SVGIG (reference sequence). J lost 7 bases, V lost 2 bases, and 1 base had no gene match. The CDR3 consists of 12 residues. The full variable domain, with the rest looked up from reference TRBV30 and TRBJ2-2, is SQTIHQWPATLVQPVGSPLSLECTVEGTSNPNLYWYRQAAGRGLQLLFYSVGIGQISSEVPQNLSASRPQDRQFILSSKKLLLSDSGFYLCAWSPGGGELFFGEGSRLTVL.

A single count supports this clone. The V call is TRBV6-5, the J call TRBJ1-2, with D possibly being TRBD1 (6 bases). Trimming pared 6 bases from V and 4 bases from J, leaving 12 bases between. This CDR3 spans 13 amino acids. Germline V gene lookup returns CDR1 MNHEY and CDR2 SVGAGI. This CDR3 reads CASSRDRSYGYTF. In DNA form, the CDR3 reads TGTGCCAGCAGCAGAGACAGGAGCTATGGCTACACCTTC.

The rearrangement uses TRBV28 and TRBJ2-6; D possibly corresponds to TRBD1 (5 bases). CDR1 and CDR2 from the germline V gene are MDHEN and SYDVKM. The CDR3 covers 15 residues. Deletions cut 4 bases from V and 5 bases from J, with 12 bases between. CDR3 protein: CASSSQDPRANVLTF. The CDR3 DNA reads as TGTGCCAGCAGTTCACAGGACCCTCGGGCCAACGTCCTGACTTTC.

V gene TRBV9 combines with J gene TRBJ1-3; tentative D call: TRBD1 (6 bases). Between the trimmed V and J ends, which lost 0 bases and 0 bases, there was a span of 10 bases. CDR1 and CDR2 (germline): SGDLS, YYNGEE. This CDR3 has 16 residues. CDR3 DNA sequence: TGTGCCAGCAGCGTAGGCCCAGGGGCCTCTGGAAACACCATATATTTT. Translating it yields CASSVGPGASGNTIYF. Complete variable domain (other parts from reference TRBV9 and TRBJ1-3): DSGVTQTPKHLITATGQRVTLRCSPRSGDLSVYWYQQSLDQGLQFLIQYYNGEERAKGNILERFSAQQFPDLHSELNLSSLELGDSALYFCASSVGPGASGNTIYFGEGSWLTVV.

This chain uses TRBV6-5 with TRBJ2-7; D unclear. CDR1 is MNHEY and CDR2 is SVGAGI in the germline V gene. V shed 0 bases and J shed 5 bases, with 14 bases lying between them. This CDR3 contains 15 residues. The CDR3 DNA follows: TGTGCCAGCAGTTACTCGTGGGTGAAGAACAACGAGCAGTACTTC. It is translated as CASSYSWVKNNEQYF.

V is TRBV6-5 and J is TRBJ1-2, with D possibly being TRBD1 (6 bases). CDR1 is MNHEY and CDR2 is SVGAGI in the germline V gene. This CDR3 has 15 residues. The V end was cut by 6 bases, the J end by 4 bases, with 18 bases between. The CDR3 bases are TGTGCCAGCAGCCTTTCCGGGGGGGGCCCCTATGGCTACACCTTC. It codes for CASSLSGGGPYGYTF.

V and J are TRBV5-1 and TRBJ2-5, with D unclear. Trimming left V 0 bases short and J 1 base short, with 7 bases between. The CDR3 contains 14 residues. Germline V lookup: CDR1 SGHRS, CDR2 YFSETQ. CDR3 in DNA: TGCGCCAGCAGCTTGGACTACCTCCAAGAGACCCAGTACTTC. Its protein product is CASSLDYLQETQYF.

This chain connects TRBV9 to TRBJ1-6, with D possibly being TRBD1 (6 bases). In germline, CDR1 is SGDLS, CDR2 YYNGEE. V gave up 4 bases and J gave up 5 bases, with 13 bases separating them. This CDR3 has 15 residues. The CDR3 region is CASSTETGDNSPLHF. DNA of the CDR3: TGTGCCAGCAGCACAGAGACAGGAGATAATTCACCCCTCCACTTT.

The CDR3 here is CASSARDRGVDEQYF. The CDR3 coding sequence is TGTGCCAGCAGCGCCCGAGACAGGGGGGTCGACGAGCAGTACTTC. The rearrangement links TRBV6-5 to TRBJ2-7; 9 nucleotides match TRBD1. Germline V lookup: CDR1 MNHEY, CDR2 SVGAGI. The CDR3 has 15 residues. The V segment lost 6 bases and the J segment 5 bases; nucleotides outside the gene matches: 11.

The rearrangement uses TRBV12-3 or TRBV12-4 and TRBJ1-2; possible D gene TRBD1, 6 bases. The CDR3 runs 13 residues. V gave up 3 bases and J gave up 5 bases, with 10 bases separating them. The DNA for the CDR3 is TGTGCCAGCAGTTTTGACAGGCTGTATGGCTACACCTTC. Its protein is CASSFDRLYGYTF.

This clone showed up just once. V and J are TRBV5-1 and TRBJ2-1, with D perhaps matching TRBD1 (6 bases). The CDR3 runs 15 residues. The germline gives CDR1 SGHRS, CDR2 YFSETQ. Between the trimmed V and J ends, which lost 0 bases and 4 bases, there was a span of 11 bases. CDR3 sequence: CASSLDGTTYNEQFF. DNA for the CDR3: TGCGCCAGCAGCTTGGACGGGACAACATACAATGAGCAGTTCTTC.

The rearrangement uses TRBV7-2 and TRBJ1-1; perhaps TRBD1 as D (6 bases). The CDR3 spans 16 residues. The V end was cut by 1 base, the J end by 6 bases, with 18 bases between. CDR1 is SGHTA and CDR2 is FQGNSA in the germline V gene. The CDR3 coding sequence is TGTGCCAGCAGCTTAGAAATCGGGGGGGCGGGCGCTGAAGCTTTCTTT. This codes for CASSLEIGGAGAEAFF.

The gene calls are TRBV28 and TRBJ1-2; unclear D gene. Trimming removed 8 bases at V and 5 bases at J, with 18 bases between. CDR3 length: 14 residues. Germline V CDR1 and CDR2: MDHEN, SYDVKM. For the CDR3, the DNA is TGTGCCAGCGCTCGGCCCGGCCTGGGGTATGGCTACACCTTC. Its translation: CASARPGLGYGYTF.